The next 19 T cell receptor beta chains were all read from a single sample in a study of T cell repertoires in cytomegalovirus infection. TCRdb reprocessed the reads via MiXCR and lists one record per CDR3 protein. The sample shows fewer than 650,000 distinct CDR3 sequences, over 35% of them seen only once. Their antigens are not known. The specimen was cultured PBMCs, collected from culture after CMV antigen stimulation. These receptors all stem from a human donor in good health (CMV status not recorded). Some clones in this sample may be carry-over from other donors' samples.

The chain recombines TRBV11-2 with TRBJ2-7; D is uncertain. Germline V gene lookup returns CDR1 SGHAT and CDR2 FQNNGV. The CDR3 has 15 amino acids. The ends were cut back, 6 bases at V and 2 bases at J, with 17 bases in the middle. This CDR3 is CASSSTPSDAYEQYF. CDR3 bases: TGTGCCAGCAGTTCGACCCCCTCCGACGCCTACGAGCAGTACTTC.

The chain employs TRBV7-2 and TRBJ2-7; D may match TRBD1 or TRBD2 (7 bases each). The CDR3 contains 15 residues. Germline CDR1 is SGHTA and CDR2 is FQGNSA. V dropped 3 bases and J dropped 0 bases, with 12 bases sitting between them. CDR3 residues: CASSFQGGLSYEQYF. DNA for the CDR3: TGTGCCAGCAGCTTCCAGGGGGGGCTCTCCTACGAGCAGTACTTC. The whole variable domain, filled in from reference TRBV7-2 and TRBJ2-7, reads GAGVSQSPSNKVTEKGKDVELRCDPISGHTALYWYRQSLGQGLEFLIYFQGNSAPDKSGLPSDRFSAERTGGSVSTLTIQRTQQEDSAVYLCASSFQGGLSYEQYFGPGTRLTVT.

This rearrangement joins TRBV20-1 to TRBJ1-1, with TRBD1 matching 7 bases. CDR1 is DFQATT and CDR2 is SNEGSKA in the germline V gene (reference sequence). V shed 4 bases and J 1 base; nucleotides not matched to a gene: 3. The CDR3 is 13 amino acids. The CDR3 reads CSATRTGNTEAFF. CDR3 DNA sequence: TGCAGTGCTACGCGGACAGGGAACACTGAAGCTTTCTTT.

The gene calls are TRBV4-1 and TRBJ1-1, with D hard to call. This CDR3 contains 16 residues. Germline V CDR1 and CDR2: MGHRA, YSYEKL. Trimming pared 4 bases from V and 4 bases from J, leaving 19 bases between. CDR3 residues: CASSPGRGRRPTEAFF. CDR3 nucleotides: TGCGCCAGCAGCCCCGGCCGAGGGCGCCGACCCACTGAAGCTTTCTTT.

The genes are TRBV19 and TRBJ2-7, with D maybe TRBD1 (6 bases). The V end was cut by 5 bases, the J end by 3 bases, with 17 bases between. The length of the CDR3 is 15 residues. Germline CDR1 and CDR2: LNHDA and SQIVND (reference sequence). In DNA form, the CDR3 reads TGTGCCAGTAGTGGTTCACAGGGAAAGCGCTACGAGCAGTACTTC. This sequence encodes CASSGSQGKRYEQYF.

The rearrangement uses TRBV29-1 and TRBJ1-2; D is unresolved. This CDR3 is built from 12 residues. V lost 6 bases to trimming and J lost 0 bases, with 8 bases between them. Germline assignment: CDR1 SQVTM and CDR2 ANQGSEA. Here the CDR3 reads CSVAEANYGYTF. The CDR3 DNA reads TGCAGCGTCGCTGAGGCTAACTATGGCTACACCTTC.

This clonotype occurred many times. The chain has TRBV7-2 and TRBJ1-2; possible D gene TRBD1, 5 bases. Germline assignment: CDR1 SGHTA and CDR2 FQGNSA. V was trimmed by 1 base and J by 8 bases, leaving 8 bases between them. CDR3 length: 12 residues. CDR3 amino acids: CASSLEGFGYTF. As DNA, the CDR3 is TGTGCCAGCAGCTTAGAGGGGTTCGGCTACACCTTC.

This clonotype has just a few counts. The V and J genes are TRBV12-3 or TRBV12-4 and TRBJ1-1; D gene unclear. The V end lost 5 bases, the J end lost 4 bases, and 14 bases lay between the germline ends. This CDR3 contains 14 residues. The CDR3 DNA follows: TGTGCCAGCAGTCGTTCAGGAATTAGCACTGAAGCTTTCTTT. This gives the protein CASSRSGISTEAFF.

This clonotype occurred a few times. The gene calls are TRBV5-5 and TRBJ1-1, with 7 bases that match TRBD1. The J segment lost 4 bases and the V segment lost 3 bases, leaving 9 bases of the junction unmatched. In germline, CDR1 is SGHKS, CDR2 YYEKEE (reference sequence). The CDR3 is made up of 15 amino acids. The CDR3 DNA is TGTGCCAGCAGCTCTCTACAGGGGCTTGGCACTGAAGCTTTCTTT. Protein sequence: CASSSLQGLGTEAFF.

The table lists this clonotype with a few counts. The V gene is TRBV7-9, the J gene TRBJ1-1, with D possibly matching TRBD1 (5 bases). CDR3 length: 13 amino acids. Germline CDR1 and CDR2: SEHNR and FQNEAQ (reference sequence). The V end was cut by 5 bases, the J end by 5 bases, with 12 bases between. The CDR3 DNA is TGTGCCAGCAGCAGATCGGGGGAAACTGAAGCTTTCTTT. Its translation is CASSRSGETEAFF. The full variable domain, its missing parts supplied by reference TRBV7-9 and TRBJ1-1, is DTGVSQNPRHKITKRGQNVTFRCDPISEHNRLYWYRQTLGQGPEFLTYFQNEAQLEKSRLLSDRFSAERPKGSFSTLEIQRTEQGDSAMYLCASSRSGETEAFFGQGTRLTVV.

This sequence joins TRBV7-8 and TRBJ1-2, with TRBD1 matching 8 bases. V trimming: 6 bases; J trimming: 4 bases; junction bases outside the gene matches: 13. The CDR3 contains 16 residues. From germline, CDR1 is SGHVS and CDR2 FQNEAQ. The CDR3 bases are TGTGCCAGCAGTTTGAGGGACAGGAGTATTAGCTATGGCTACACCTTC. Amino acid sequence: CASSLRDRSISYGYTF.

This chain's CDR3 is CASSSYSRFGETQYF. The CDR3 DNA follows: TGTGCCAGCAGCTCCTACTCTAGGTTCGGGGAGACCCAGTACTTC. The chain recombines TRBV11-2 with TRBJ2-5, with D uncertain. The ends were cut back, 4 bases at V and 5 bases at J, with 17 bases in the middle. CDR1 and CDR2 (germline): SGHAT, FQNNGV. The CDR3 covers 15 residues.

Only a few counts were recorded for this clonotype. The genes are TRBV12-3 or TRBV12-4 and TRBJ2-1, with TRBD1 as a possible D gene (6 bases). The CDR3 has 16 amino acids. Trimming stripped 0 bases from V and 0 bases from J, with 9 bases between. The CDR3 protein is CASSLAGALSYNEQFF. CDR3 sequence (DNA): TGTGCCAGCAGTTTAGCGGGGGCCCTCTCCTACAATGAGCAGTTCTTC.

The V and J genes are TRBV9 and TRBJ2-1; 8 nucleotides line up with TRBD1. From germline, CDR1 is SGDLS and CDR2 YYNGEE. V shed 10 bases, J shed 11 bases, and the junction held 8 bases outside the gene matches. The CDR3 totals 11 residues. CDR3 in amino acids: CACWTGRKQFF. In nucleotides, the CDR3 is TGTGCCTGTTGGACAGGGAGGAAGCAGTTCTTC.

The CDR3 spells CASSELQGINTDTQYF. The CDR3 nucleotides read TGTGCCAGCAGTGAACTACAGGGGATAAACACAGATACGCAGTATTTT. The chain carries TRBV2 and TRBJ2-3; 7 nucleotides align to TRBD1. After removal of 2 bases from V and 2 bases from J, the junction contained 7 bases not matched to a gene. The CDR3 extends over 16 amino acids. Germline assignment: CDR1 SNHLY and CDR2 FYNNEI.

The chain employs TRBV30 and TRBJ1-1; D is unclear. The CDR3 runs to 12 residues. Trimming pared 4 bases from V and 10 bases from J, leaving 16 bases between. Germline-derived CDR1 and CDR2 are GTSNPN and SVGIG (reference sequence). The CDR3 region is CAWTGGQRRAFF. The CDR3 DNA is TGTGCCTGGACTGGTGGGCAGAGGAGAGCTTTCTTT.

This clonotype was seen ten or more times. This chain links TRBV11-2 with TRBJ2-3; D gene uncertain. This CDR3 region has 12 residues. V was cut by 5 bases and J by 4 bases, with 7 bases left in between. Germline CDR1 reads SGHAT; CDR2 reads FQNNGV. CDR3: CASSPNADTQYF. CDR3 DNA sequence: TGTGCCAGCAGCCCTAACGCAGATACGCAGTATTTT.

CDR3 amino acids: CARTGSSDSFYEQYF. CDR3 nucleotides: TGTGCCCGCACGGGCTCCAGCGACAGTTTTTACGAGCAGTACTTC. The rearrangement links TRBV27 to TRBJ2-7; possibly TRBD1 for D (5 bases). Between the trimmed V and J ends, which lost 11 bases and 4 bases, there was a span of 24 bases. CDR1 is MNHEY and CDR2 is SMNVEV in the germline V gene (reference sequence). The length of the CDR3 is 15 residues.

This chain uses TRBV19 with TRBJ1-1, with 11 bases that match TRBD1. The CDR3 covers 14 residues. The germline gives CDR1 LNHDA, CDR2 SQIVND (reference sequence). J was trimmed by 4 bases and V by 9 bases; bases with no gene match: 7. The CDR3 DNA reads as TGTGCCAGCGGTGTTGGGACAGGGGGCACTGAAGCTTTCTTT. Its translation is CASGVGTGGTEAFF. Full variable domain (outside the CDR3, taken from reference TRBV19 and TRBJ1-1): DGGITQSPKYLFRKEGQNVTLSCEQNLNHDAMYWYRQDPGQGLRLIYYSQIVNDFQKGDIAEGYSVSREKKESFPLTVTSAQKNPTAFYLCASGVGTGGTEAFFGQGTRLTVV.